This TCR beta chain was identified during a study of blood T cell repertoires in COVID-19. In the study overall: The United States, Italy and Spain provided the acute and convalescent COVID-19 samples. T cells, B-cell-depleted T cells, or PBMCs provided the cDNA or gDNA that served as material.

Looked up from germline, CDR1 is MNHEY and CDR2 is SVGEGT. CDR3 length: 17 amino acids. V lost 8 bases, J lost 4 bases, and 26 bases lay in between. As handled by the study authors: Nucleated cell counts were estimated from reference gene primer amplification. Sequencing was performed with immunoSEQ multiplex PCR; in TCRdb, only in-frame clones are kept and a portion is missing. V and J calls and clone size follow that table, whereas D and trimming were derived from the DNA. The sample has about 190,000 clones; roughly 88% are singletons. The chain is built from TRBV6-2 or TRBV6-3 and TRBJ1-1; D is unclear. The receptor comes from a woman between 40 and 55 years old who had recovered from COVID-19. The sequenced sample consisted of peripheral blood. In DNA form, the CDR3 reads TGTGCCAGCGGCCGGACGTTACTTAAGGACTTCGGCACTGAAGCTTTCTTT. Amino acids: CASGRTLLKDFGTEAFF.